The 3 T cell receptor beta chains reported below all come from one sample, sequenced in a study of cytomegalovirus exposure and HLA in healthy donors. With 60 Vbeta and 13 Jbeta primers, the PCR was carried out. Some clones are missing from TCRdb's copy, which holds only in-frame ones; the method was immunoSEQ multiplex PCR. The data hold 85,000 to 100,000 clones, with around 77% observed a single time. The sequenced sample consisted of PBMCs. These receptors all come from a man between 40 and 49 years old in good health and CMV-seronegative.

The J gene is TRBJ2-5, the V gene TRBV7-2; possible D gene TRBD1, 5 bases. Germline lookup yields CDR1 SGHTA and CDR2 FQGNSA. The V and J ends lost 4 bases and 5 bases respectively, with 11 bases between them. The CDR3 loop spans 13 amino acids. CDR3 protein: CASSSWGGETQYF. The CDR3 nucleotides are TGTGCCAGCAGCTCCTGGGGCGGTGAGACCCAGTACTTC.

The chain links TRBV5-1 to TRBJ1-4, with D possibly matching TRBD1 (5 bases). The V gene lost 7 bases and the J gene lost 1 base, with 11 bases spanning the gap. This CDR3 contains 14 residues. Germline V gene lookup returns CDR1 SGHRS and CDR2 YFSETQ. The DNA for the CDR3 is TGCGCCAGCGGAATAGGGGAAACTAATGAAAAACTGTTTTTT. Translation gives CASGIGETNEKLFF.

This clone was counted only a few times. The V gene is TRBV5-1, the J gene TRBJ2-5; 8 positions agree with TRBD1. CDR1 SGHRS and CDR2 YFSETQ come from the germline V gene. The CDR3 length is 17 residues. The V gene end was trimmed by 5 bases and the J gene end by 0 bases; junction bases not matched to a gene: 12. CDR3 residues: CASSPAGGRRYQETQYF. DNA of the CDR3: TGCGCCAGCAGTCCCGCAGGGGGCCGCCGGTACCAAGAGACCCAGTACTTC. Together with reference TRBV5-1 and TRBJ2-5, the CDR3 gives the full variable domain: KAGVTQTPRYLIKTRGQQVTLSCSPISGHRSVSWYQQTPGQGLQFLFEYFSETQRNKGNFPGRFSGRQFSNSRSEMNVSTLELGDSALYLCASSPAGGRRYQETQYFGPGTRLLVL.